This T cell receptor beta chain was recovered during a study of T-cell reconstitution after alpha-beta-depleted transplantation in children. A library of TCRbeta sequences, prepared with unique molecular identifiers, was generated. TCRdb redid the calling of the PCR reads with MiXCR, one entry per CDR3 protein. The table lists approximately 270,000 distinct CDR3 sequences, about a tenth of them singletons, with around a tenth in the top ten. In germline, CDR1 is SGHVS, CDR2 FQNEAQ. Trimming left V 3 bases short and J 4 bases short, with 12 bases between. This CDR3 is 15 amino acids long. This clonotype was detected a few times.

The TCR was taken from a human donor who donated a stem cell graft to a child with SCID. The chain is built from TRBV7-8 and TRBJ1-4; maybe TRBD1 (5 bases). The sample consisted of PBMCs from the stem cell graft donor, taken from the stem cell graft. CDR3 sequence reads: CASSFGTGLNEKLFF. CDR3 coding DNA: TGTGCCAGCAGCTTCGGAACAGGCCTTAATGAAAAACTGTTTTTT.